The clone carrying this T cell receptor beta chain was counted a single time. Antigen specificity is unknown. Germline CDR1 and CDR2: SEHNR and FQNEAQ (reference sequence). V lost 5 bases to trimming and J lost 6 bases, with 16 bases between them. The CDR3 runs to 14 residues. This entry comes from a study of OX40 agonist ivuxolimab in advanced cancers. Findings and caveats of the study: Certain nonresponding patients likewise had low normalized T-cell clonal expansion. Within 6 weeks, CD4+ and CD8+ blood T cells expanded clonally at 0.1 to 3.0 mg/kg. Averaging showed that CD8+ T cells had more expanded clones than CD4+ did.

Sequenced by immunoSEQ multiplex PCR; TCRdb stores in-frame clones only, minus some. The sample yields 50,000 to 65,000 clones, less than 85% seen once. The V and J genes are TRBV7-9 and TRBJ1-2; unclear D gene. The source material was CD4+ or CD8+ T cells sorted from blood, sampled in a trial of the OX40 agonist ivuxolimab. The sequence came from an adult with an advanced solid tumor such as melanoma, head and neck, liver or kidney cancer. CDR3 in DNA: TGTGCCAGCAGCCGAGGCCAAGACACCGATGGCTACACCTTC. This gives the protein CASSRGQDTDGYTF.